A selection of T cell receptor beta chains follows, all from one sample in a study of blood T cell repertoires in COVID-19. The table came from immunoSEQ multiplex PCR; TCRdb's copy has only in-frame clones and leaves some out. The sample carries 110,000 or so clones, about four fifths recorded once. The material sequenced was peripheral blood. The receptors come from a woman in her thirties or forties with acute or convalescent COVID-19. The CDR3 runs from the conserved cysteine through the conserved F or W. The D gene is left open where the match is weak. Clone size is shown for a subset of rows, as once, few, many or a class of expanded clone.

j_gene: TRBJ1-3; d_gene: .; abundance: .; v_gene: TRBV5-4; CDR3aa: CASSSSSGNTIYF; CDR3nt: TGTGCCAGCAGTTCGAGCTCTGGAAACACCATATATTTT
j_gene: TRBJ1-2; d_gene: TRBD1; abundance: .; v_gene: TRBV6-5; CDR3aa: CASSPETWDSGYTF; CDR3nt: TGTGCCAGCAGTCCGGAGACCTGGGACAGTGGCTACACCTTC
j_gene: TRBJ2-3; d_gene: TRBD2; abundance: .; v_gene: TRBV27; CDR3aa: CASSLLAGGPANTQYF; CDR3nt: TGTGCCAGCAGTTTACTAGCGGGGGGGCCTGCGAATACGCAGTATTTT
j_gene: TRBJ2-1; d_gene: TRBD1; abundance: .; v_gene: TRBV6-5; CDR3aa: CASRRPGTGDGEQFF; CDR3nt: TGTGCCAGCAGACGGCCCGGGACAGGGGATGGTGAGCAGTTCTTC
j_gene: TRBJ1-6; d_gene: .; abundance: .; v_gene: TRBV7-2; CDR3aa: CASSTFNSPLHF; CDR3nt: TGTGCCAGCAGCACTTTTAATTCACCCCTCCACTTT
j_gene: TRBJ1-1; d_gene: .; abundance: few; v_gene: TRBV30; CDR3aa: CAWSVLGLNTEAFF; CDR3nt: TGTGCCTGGAGTGTACTGGGGCTGAACACTGAAGCTTTCTTT
j_gene: TRBJ2-7; d_gene: TRBD1; abundance: .; v_gene: TRBV6-5; CDR3aa: CASSWDREKVEQYF; CDR3nt: TGTGCCAGCAGTTGGGACAGGGAGAAAGTCGAGCAGTACTTC
j_gene: TRBJ1-4; d_gene: TRBD1; abundance: .; v_gene: TRBV10-3; CDR3aa: CAAGRGTGNEKLFF; CDR3nt: TGTGCCGCTGGTAGGGGGACAGGGAATGAAAAACTGTTTTTT
j_gene: TRBJ1-5; d_gene: .; abundance: .; v_gene: TRBV24-1; CDR3aa: CATRESWSRPYSNQPQHF; CDR3nt: TGTGCCACCAGGGAGTCTTGGTCCCGGCCATATAGCAATCAGCCCCAGCATTTT
j_gene: TRBJ2-2; d_gene: .; abundance: .; v_gene: TRBV6-5; CDR3aa: CASSQGNTGELFF; CDR3nt: TGTGCCAGCAGTCAGGGGAACACCGGGGAGCTGTTTTTT
j_gene: TRBJ1-2; d_gene: TRBD1; abundance: .; v_gene: TRBV6-5; CDR3aa: CASRSGQGEPYGYTF; CDR3nt: TGTGCCAGCAGATCTGGACAGGGTGAACCCTATGGCTACACCTTC
j_gene: TRBJ2-3; d_gene: .; abundance: .; v_gene: TRBV9; CDR3aa: CASNRLGGGTDTQYF; CDR3nt: TGTGCCAGCAACCGTCTAGGAGGGGGCACAGATACGCAGTATTTT
j_gene: TRBJ1-2; d_gene: .; abundance: once; v_gene: TRBV5-1; CDR3aa: CASRRGGEGRGYTF; CDR3nt: TGCGCCAGCAGACGTGGAGGGGAGGGACGTGGCTACACCTTC
j_gene: TRBJ1-5; d_gene: .; abundance: once; v_gene: TRBV6-1; CDR3aa: CASSEDQGGNQPQHF; CDR3nt: TGTGCCAGCAGTGAAGATCAGGGTGGCAATCAGCCCCAGCATTTT
j_gene: TRBJ1-1; d_gene: TRBD1; abundance: once; v_gene: TRBV10-3; CDR3aa: CAISSASGTGGGGAFF; CDR3nt: TGTGCCATCAGCTCAGCGTCCGGGACAGGAGGCGGGGGAGCTTTCTTT
j_gene: TRBJ2-5; d_gene: TRBD1; abundance: .; v_gene: TRBV5-1; CDR3aa: CASSLLGTGGQETQYF; CDR3nt: TGCGCCAGCAGCTTGCTAGGGACAGGGGGCCAAGAGACCCAGTACTTC
j_gene: TRBJ1-2; d_gene: TRBD1; abundance: .; v_gene: TRBV30; CDR3aa: CAWRGTGTGHGYTF; CDR3nt: TGTGCCTGGAGGGGTACCGGGACAGGGCATGGCTACACCTTC
j_gene: TRBJ1-2; d_gene: .; abundance: .; v_gene: TRBV9; CDR3aa: CASSVKATGSNYGYTF; CDR3nt: TGTGCCAGCAGCGTCAAAGCTACAGGTTCTAACTATGGCTACACCTTC
j_gene: TRBJ1-2; d_gene: .; abundance: .; v_gene: TRBV6-5; CDR3aa: CASRGSRAGDYGYTF; CDR3nt: TGTGCCAGCAGGGGGAGTCGGGCAGGGGACTATGGCTACACCTTC
j_gene: TRBJ2-3; d_gene: .; abundance: .; v_gene: TRBV10-1; CDR3aa: CASSESISADTQYF; CDR3nt: TGCGCCAGCAGTGAGTCGATTAGTGCAGATACGCAGTATTTT
j_gene: TRBJ2-5; d_gene: .; abundance: few; v_gene: TRBV15; CDR3aa: CATSRGSGEGTQYF; CDR3nt: TGTGCCACCAGCAGGGGGAGCGGTGAGGGGACCCAGTACTTC
j_gene: TRBJ2-3; d_gene: TRBD2; abundance: .; v_gene: TRBV11-2; CDR3aa: CASSYLAGLDTQYF; CDR3nt: TGTGCCAGCAGTTACCTAGCGGGGTTAGATACGCAGTATTTT
j_gene: TRBJ2-1; d_gene: .; abundance: few; v_gene: TRBV29-1; CDR3aa: CSVSRGTYNEQFF; CDR3nt: TGCAGCGTTAGTAGGGGGACATACAATGAGCAGTTCTTC
j_gene: TRBJ1-4; d_gene: TRBD1; abundance: .; v_gene: TRBV5-1; CDR3aa: CASSSPGQGGEKLFF; CDR3nt: TGCGCCAGCAGCTCCCCCGGACAGGGAGGCGAAAAACTGTTTTTT
j_gene: TRBJ2-7; d_gene: TRBD1; abundance: .; v_gene: TRBV6-5; CDR3aa: CASSTGQGGPYEQYF; CDR3nt: TGTGCCAGCAGTACAGGACAGGGGGGCCCCTACGAGCAGTACTTC
j_gene: TRBJ2-1; d_gene: TRBD1; abundance: .; v_gene: TRBV4-1; CDR3aa: CASSHRDRGHNEQFF; CDR3nt: TGCGCCAGCAGCCACCGGGACAGGGGTCACAATGAGCAGTTCTTC
j_gene: TRBJ1-2; d_gene: .; abundance: .; v_gene: TRBV2; CDR3aa: CASSYRVEAGYTF; CDR3nt: TGTGCCAGCAGTTACAGGGTCGAGGCAGGCTACACCTTC